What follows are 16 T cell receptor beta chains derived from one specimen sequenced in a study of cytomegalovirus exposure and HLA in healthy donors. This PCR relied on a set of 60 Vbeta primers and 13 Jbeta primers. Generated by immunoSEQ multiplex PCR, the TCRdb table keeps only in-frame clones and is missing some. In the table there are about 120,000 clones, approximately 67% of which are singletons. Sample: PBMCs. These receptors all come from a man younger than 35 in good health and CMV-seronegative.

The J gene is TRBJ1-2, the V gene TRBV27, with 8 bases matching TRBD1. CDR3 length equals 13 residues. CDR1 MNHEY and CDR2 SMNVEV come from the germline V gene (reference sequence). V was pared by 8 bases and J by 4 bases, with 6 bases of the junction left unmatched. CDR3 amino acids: CASRQGAIYGYTF. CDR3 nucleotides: TGTGCCAGCCGGCAGGGGGCGATCTATGGCTACACCTTC.

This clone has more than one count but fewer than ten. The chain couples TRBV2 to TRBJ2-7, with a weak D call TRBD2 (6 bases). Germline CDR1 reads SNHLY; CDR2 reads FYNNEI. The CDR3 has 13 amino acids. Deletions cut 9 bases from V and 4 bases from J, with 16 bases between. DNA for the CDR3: TGTGCCAGGACGAATGCGGAGGGGTACGAGCAGTACTTC. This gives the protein CARTNAEGYEQYF.

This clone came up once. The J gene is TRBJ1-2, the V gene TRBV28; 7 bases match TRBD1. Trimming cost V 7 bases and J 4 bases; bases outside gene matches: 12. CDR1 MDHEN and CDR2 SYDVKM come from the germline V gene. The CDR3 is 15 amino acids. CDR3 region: CASNNRDRYFYGYTF. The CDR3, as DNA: TGTGCCAGCAACAACCGGGACAGATATTTCTATGGCTACACCTTC.

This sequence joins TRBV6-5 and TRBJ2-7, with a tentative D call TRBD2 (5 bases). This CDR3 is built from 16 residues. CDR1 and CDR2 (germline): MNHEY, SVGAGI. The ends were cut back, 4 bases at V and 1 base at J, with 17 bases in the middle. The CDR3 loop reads CASSSAVGIGSYEQYF. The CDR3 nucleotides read TGTGCCAGCAGTTCTGCCGTCGGGATCGGGTCCTACGAGCAGTACTTC.

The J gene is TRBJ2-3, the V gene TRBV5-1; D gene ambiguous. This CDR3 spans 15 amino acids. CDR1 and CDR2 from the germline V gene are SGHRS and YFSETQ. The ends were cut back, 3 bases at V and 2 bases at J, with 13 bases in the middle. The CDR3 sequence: CASSSGLSATDTQYF. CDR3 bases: TGCGCCAGCAGCTCCGGTCTAAGTGCCACAGATACGCAGTATTTT.

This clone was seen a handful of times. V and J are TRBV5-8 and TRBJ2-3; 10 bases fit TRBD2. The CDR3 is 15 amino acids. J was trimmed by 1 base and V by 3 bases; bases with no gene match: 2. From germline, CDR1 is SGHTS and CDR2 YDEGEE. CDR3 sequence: CASSSGTSGTDTQYF. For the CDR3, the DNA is TGTGCCAGCAGCTCCGGGACTAGCGGCACAGATACGCAGTATTTT.

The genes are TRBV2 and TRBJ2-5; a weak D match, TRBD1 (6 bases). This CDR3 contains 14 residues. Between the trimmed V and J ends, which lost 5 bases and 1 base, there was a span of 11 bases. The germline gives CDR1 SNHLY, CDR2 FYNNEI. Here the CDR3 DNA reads TGTGCCAGCAGTACCGACAGGCTCCAAGAGACCCAGTACTTC. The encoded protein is CASSTDRLQETQYF.

CDR3 amino acids: CATSRGQRNEKLFF. CDR3 nucleotides: TGTGCCACCAGCAGAGGACAGCGCAATGAAAAACTGTTTTTT. The chain is built from TRBV15 and TRBJ1-4; TRBD1 might be the D (5 bases). Trimming pared 1 base from V and 5 bases from J, leaving 8 bases between. The germline gives CDR1 LNHNV, CDR2 YYDKDF (reference sequence). CDR3 length: 14 residues.

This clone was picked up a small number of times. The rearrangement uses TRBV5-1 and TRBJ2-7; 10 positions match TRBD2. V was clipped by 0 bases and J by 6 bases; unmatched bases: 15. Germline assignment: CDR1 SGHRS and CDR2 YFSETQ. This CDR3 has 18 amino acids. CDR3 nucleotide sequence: TGCGCCAGCAGCTTGGGGACAGGAGAAAGCGGGAGGGCCGGCGAGCAGTACTTC. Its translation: CASSLGTGESGRAGEQYF.

Here the CDR3 DNA reads TGTGCCAGCAGCGTGAAGGAGGTACAGGGGTGGAATTCACCCCTCCACTTT. Its protein product is CASSVKEVQGWNSPLHF. The V call is TRBV9, the J call TRBJ1-6, with TRBD1 matching over 7 bases. This CDR3 has 17 residues. The germline V gene has CDR1 SGDLS and CDR2 YYNGEE. V shed 2 bases and J 7 bases; nucleotides not matched to a gene: 12.

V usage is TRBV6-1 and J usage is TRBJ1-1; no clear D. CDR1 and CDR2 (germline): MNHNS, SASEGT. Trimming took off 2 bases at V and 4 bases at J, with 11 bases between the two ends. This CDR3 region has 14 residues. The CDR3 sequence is CASSEISQATEAFF. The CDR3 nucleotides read TGTGCCAGCAGTGAAATATCCCAAGCCACTGAAGCTTTCTTT.

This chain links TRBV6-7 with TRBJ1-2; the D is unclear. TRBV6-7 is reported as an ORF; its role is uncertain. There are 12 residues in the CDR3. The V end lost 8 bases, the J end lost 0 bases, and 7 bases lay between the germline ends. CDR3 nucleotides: TGTGCCAGCCAACAGACTAACTATGGCTACACCTTC. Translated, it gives CASQQTNYGYTF.

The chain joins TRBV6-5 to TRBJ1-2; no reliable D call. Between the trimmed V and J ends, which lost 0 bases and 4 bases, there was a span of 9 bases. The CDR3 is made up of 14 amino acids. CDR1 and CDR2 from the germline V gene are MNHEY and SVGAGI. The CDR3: CASSYSPLAYGYTF. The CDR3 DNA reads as TGTGCCAGCAGTTACTCTCCGCTGGCCTATGGCTACACCTTC.

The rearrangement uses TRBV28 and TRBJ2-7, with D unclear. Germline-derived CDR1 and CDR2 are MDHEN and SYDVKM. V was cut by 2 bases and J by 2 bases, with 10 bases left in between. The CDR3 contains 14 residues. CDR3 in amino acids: CASSLTPSAYEQYF. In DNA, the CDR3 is TGTGCCAGCAGTTTAACACCCAGTGCCTACGAGCAGTACTTC.

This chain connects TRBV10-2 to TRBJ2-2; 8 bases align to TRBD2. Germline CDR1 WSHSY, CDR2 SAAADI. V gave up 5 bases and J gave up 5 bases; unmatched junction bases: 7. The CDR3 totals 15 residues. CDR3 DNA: TGCGCCAGCAGTTGGAGCGGGGGTAAGACCGGGGAGCTGTTTTTT. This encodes CASSWSGGKTGELFF.

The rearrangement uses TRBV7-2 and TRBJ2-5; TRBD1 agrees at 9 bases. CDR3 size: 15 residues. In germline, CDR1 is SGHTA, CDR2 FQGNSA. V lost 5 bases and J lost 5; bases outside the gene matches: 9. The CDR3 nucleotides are TGTGCCAGCAGCGTCCGGGACAGGGATTTCGAGACCCAGTACTTC. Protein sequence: CASSVRDRDFETQYF.